These 14 T cell receptor beta chains came from one sample sequenced in a study of T cells in Graves' hyperthyroidism and ophthalmopathy. TCR beta CDR3 regions were amplified from RNA transcripts. The TCR CDR3 first-round RT-PCR relied on the HTBI primer set. TCRdb analysed the multiplex PCR reads with MiXCR anew, one entry per CDR3 protein. Of about 640,000 distinct CDR3 sequences listed, less than 25% are singletons. Material for sequencing was blood. All receptors derive from a young man with Graves' ophthalmopathy.

Here the CDR3 reads CAISEPGTGENYGYTF. The CDR3 coding sequence is TGTGCCATCAGTGAGCCTGGGACAGGGGAGAACTATGGCTACACCTTC. The J gene is TRBJ1-2, the V gene TRBV10-3, with TRBD1 matching over 10 bases. The CDR3 is 16 amino acids. V gave up 2 bases and J gave up 2 bases; unmatched junction bases: 5. Germline V lookup: CDR1 ENHRY, CDR2 SYGVKD.

This clonotype came up many times. The V call is TRBV28, the J call TRBJ1-5; D gene unclear. Trimming removed 2 bases from V and 3 bases from J, with 14 bases in between. In germline, CDR1 is MDHEN, CDR2 SYDVKM. CDR3 length: 16 amino acids. CDR3 DNA: TGTGCCAGCAGTTTAGTGGCGGACGGACCCAATCAGCCCCAGCATTTT. It codes for CASSLVADGPNQPQHF.

V usage is TRBV5-1 and J usage is TRBJ2-2; D perhaps matches TRBD1 (5 bases). Germline assignment: CDR1 SGHRS and CDR2 YFSETQ. V was trimmed by 4 bases and J by 1 base, leaving 11 bases between them. This CDR3 comprises 15 residues. The CDR3 loop reads CASSPGHRNTGELFF. The CDR3 DNA follows: TGCGCCAGCAGCCCCGGACACCGGAACACCGGGGAGCTGTTTTTT.

This clonotype was detected only a few times. The V call is TRBV2, the J call TRBJ1-1; D is unclear. Germline V gene sequence: CDR1 SNHLY, CDR2 FYNNEI. Trimming left V 2 bases short and J 4 bases short, with 11 bases between. The CDR3 is made up of 14 amino acids. Here the CDR3 reads CASSESFRGTEAFF. CDR3 DNA sequence: TGTGCCAGCAGTGAATCTTTCCGGGGCACTGAAGCTTTCTTT.

This clonotype was counted a few times. V is TRBV27 and J is TRBJ2-1; TRBD2 might be the D (6 bases). The CDR3 is made up of 11 amino acids. Germline V gene data show CDR1 as MNHEY and CDR2 as SMNVEV (reference sequence). Deletions cut 10 bases from V and 4 bases from J, with 8 bases between. CDR3 DNA: TGTGCCACGCGGGGTTACAATGAGCAGTTCTTC. This codes for CATRGYNEQFF.

The chain combines TRBV5-5 with TRBJ2-7, with 7 nucleotides matching TRBD2. J gave up 0 bases and V 0 bases, and 3 bases lay outside the gene matches. CDR1 is SGHKS, CDR2 YYEKEE, per germline (reference sequence). This CDR3 has 15 amino acids. The CDR3 loop is CASSLDSSGSYEQYF. As DNA, the CDR3 is TGTGCCAGCAGCTTGGACTCTAGCGGCTCCTACGAGCAGTACTTC.

This clonotype was counted between two and nine times. The rearrangement links TRBV30 to TRBJ2-3, with a tentative D call TRBD2 (6 bases). Germline CDR1 GTSNPN, CDR2 SVGIG (reference sequence). The CDR3 consists of 11 residues. V dropped 6 bases and J dropped 6 bases, with 10 bases sitting between them. Here the CDR3 reads CACGRTDTQYF. The CDR3 region has the DNA TGTGCCTGCGGGAGAACTGATACGCAGTATTTT.

This clonotype was recorded at least ten times. For the CDR3, the DNA is TGTGCCAGCAGCTTAACAGGGGGGGGCACTGAAGCTTTCTTT. The encoded protein is CASSLTGGGTEAFF. The chain combines TRBV11-2 with TRBJ1-1; 8 nucleotides align to TRBD1. Trimming removed 2 bases from V and 4 bases from J; junction bases left unmatched: 3. The germline gives CDR1 SGHAT, CDR2 FQNNGV. The CDR3 spans 14 residues.

This clonotype has ten or more counts. V usage is TRBV30 and J usage is TRBJ2-7; TRBD2 is a possible D gene (6 bases). V lost 0 bases, J lost 0 bases, and 9 bases lay in between. This CDR3 comprises 14 residues. Germline assignment: CDR1 GTSNPN and CDR2 SVGIG (reference sequence). CDR3 sequence reads: CAWSVERASYEQYF. The CDR3 nucleotides read TGTGCCTGGAGTGTGGAGCGGGCCTCCTACGAGCAGTACTTC.

V gene TRBV9 combines with J gene TRBJ2-1; 9 bases are shared with TRBD2. Germline lookup yields CDR1 SGDLS and CDR2 YYNGEE. V shed 4 bases, J shed 2 bases, and the junction held 4 bases outside the gene matches. This CDR3 comprises 15 residues. CDR3 sequence: CASSPSGTPYNEQFF. CDR3 nucleotides: TGTGCCAGCAGCCCTAGCGGGACCCCCTACAATGAGCAGTTCTTC.

This chain uses TRBV5-5 with TRBJ2-1; D gene ambiguous. CDR1 and CDR2 from the germline V gene are SGHKS and YYEKEE (reference sequence). There are 13 residues in the CDR3. Trimming shortened V by 4 bases and J by 5 bases, and 10 bases separated the two germline ends. The CDR3: CASSRSGDNEQFF. The CDR3 DNA sequence: TGTGCCAGCAGCCGGAGTGGGGACAATGAGCAGTTCTTC.

This clonotype was recorded at least ten times. The gene calls are TRBV5-5 and TRBJ1-1; TRBD1 might be the D (5 bases). The V gene's germline CDR1 is SGHKS and CDR2 YYEKEE (reference sequence). V lost 4 bases, J lost 3 bases, and 10 bases lay in between. This CDR3 spans 13 amino acids. The CDR3: CASSRPGDTEAFF. CDR3 DNA: TGTGCCAGCAGCCGACCGGGGGACACTGAAGCTTTCTTT.

This clonotype appeared a few times. The chain links TRBV6-1 to TRBJ2-1, with 9 bases lining up with TRBD1. The CDR3 length is 15 residues. V shed 1 base and J 3 bases; nucleotides not matched to a gene: 1. Germline V gene lookup returns CDR1 MNHNS and CDR2 SASEGT. CDR3 loop: CASSEEGQGYNEQFF. Written as DNA, the CDR3 is TGTGCCAGCAGTGAAGAGGGACAGGGCTACAATGAGCAGTTCTTC.

To note about this clonotype: A clone one base away is much larger, so this may be a read error. V gene TRBV28 combines with J gene TRBJ1-1; D is uncertain. The CDR3 contains 14 residues. Germline CDR1 and CDR2: MDHEN and SYDVKM. The CDR3 is CAGSINGENTEAFF. The CDR3 DNA reads as TGTGCCGGCAGTATTAACGGAGAGAACACTGAAGCTTTCTTT.